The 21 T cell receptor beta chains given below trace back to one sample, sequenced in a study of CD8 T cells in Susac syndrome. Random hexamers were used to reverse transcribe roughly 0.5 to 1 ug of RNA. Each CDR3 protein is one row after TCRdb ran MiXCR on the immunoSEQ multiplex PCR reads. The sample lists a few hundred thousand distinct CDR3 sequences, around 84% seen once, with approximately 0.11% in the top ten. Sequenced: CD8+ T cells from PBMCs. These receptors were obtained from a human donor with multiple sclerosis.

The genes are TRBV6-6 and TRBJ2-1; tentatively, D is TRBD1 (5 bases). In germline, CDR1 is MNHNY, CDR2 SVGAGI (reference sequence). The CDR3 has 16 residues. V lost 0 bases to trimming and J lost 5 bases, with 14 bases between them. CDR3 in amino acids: CASSYSGRVTDNEQFF. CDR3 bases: TGTGCCAGCAGTTACTCGGGCAGGGTCACCGACAATGAGCAGTTCTTC.

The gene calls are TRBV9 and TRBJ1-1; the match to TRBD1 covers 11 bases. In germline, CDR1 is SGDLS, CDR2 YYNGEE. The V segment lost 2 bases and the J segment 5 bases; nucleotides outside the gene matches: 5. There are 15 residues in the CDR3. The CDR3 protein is CASSVSGTGGTEAFF. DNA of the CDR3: TGTGCCAGCAGCGTTAGTGGGACAGGGGGAACTGAAGCTTTCTTT. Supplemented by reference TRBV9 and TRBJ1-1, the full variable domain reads DSGVTQTPKHLITATGQRVTLRCSPRSGDLSVYWYQQSLDQGLQFLIQYYNGEERAKGNILERFSAQQFPDLHSELNLSSLELGDSALYFCASSVSGTGGTEAFFGQGTRLTVV.

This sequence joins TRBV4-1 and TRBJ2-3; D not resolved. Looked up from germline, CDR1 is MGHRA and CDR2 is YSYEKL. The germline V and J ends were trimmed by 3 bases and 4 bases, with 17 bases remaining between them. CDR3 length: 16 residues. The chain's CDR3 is CASSQVWSRGPDTQYF. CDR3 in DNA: TGCGCCAGCAGCCAGGTATGGTCCCGCGGACCAGATACGCAGTATTTT.

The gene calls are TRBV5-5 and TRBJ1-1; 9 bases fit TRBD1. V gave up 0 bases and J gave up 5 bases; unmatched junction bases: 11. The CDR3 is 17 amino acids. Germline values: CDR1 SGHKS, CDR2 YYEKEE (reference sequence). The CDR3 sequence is CASSLDRGRVVRTEAFF. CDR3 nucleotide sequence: TGTGCCAGCAGCTTGGACAGGGGGCGCGTCGTTAGGACTGAAGCTTTCTTT.

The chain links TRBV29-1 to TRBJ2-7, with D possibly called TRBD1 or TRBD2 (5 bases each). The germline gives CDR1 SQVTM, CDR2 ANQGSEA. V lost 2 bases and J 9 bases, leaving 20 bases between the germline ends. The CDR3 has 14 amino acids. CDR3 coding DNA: TGCAGCGTTGAATTCGAGGGACGGTTAGGTGGGCAGTACTTC. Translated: CSVEFEGRLGGQYF.

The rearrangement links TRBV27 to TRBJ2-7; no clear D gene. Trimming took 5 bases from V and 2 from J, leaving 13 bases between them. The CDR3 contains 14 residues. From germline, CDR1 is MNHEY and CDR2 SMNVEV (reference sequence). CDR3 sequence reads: CASSILARTYEQYF. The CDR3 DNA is TGTGCCAGCAGTATCCTGGCTAGAACCTACGAGCAGTACTTC.

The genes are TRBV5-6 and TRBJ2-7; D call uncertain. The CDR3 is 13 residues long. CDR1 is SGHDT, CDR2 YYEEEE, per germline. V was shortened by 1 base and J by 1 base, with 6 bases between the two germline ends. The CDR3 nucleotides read TGTGCCAGCAGCTTGATAGGGTCCTACGAGCAGTACTTC. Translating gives CASSLIGSYEQYF.

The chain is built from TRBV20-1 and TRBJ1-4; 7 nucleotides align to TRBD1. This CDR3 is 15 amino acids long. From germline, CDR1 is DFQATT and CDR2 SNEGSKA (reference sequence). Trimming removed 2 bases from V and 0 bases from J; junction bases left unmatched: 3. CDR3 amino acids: CSARYRGSTNEKLFF. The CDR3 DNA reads TGCAGTGCTAGATACAGGGGTTCAACTAATGAAAAACTGTTTTTT.

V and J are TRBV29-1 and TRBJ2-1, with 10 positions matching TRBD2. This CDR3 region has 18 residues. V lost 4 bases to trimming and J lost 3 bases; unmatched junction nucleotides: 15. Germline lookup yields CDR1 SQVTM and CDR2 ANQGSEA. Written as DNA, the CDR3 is TGCAGCGTTGCGGGGGGCACTCTCCCTAGCGGGGGCTACAATGAGCAGTTCTTC. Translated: CSVAGGTLPSGGYNEQFF.

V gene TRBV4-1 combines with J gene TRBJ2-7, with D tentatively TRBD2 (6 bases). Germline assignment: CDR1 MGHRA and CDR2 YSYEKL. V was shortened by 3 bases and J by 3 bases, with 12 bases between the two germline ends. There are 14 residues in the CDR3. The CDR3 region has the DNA TGCGCCAGCAGCCACTTCTACGGGAGCTACGAGCAGTACTTC. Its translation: CASSHFYGSYEQYF.

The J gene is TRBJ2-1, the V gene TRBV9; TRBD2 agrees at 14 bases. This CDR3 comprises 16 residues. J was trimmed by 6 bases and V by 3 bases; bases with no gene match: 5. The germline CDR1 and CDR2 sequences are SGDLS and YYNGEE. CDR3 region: CASSGTGLAGVNEQFF. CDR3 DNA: TGTGCCAGCAGCGGAACGGGACTAGCGGGAGTCAATGAGCAGTTCTTC.

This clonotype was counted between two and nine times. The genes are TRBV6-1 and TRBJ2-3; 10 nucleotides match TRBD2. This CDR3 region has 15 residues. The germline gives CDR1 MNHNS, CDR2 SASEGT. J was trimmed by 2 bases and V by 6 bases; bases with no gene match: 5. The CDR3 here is CASRVGLADTDTQYF. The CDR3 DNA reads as TGTGCCAGCAGGGTCGGACTAGCGGACACAGATACGCAGTATTTT.

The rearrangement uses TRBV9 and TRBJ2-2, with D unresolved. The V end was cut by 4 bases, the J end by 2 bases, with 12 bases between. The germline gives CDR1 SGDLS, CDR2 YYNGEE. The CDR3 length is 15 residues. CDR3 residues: CASSPRLPNTGELFF. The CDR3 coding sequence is TGTGCCAGCAGCCCACGGCTACCAAACACCGGGGAGCTGTTTTTT.

The CDR3 DNA reads as TGTGCCAGCTCACTATCCCTTAGCGGGGACCATAGCTCCTACAATGAGCAGTTCTTC. Protein sequence: CASSLSLSGDHSSYNEQFF. The chain is built from TRBV18 and TRBJ2-1, with 8 bases aligning to TRBD2. V was pared by 4 bases and J by 0 bases, with 14 bases of the junction left unmatched. Per germline, CDR1 KGHSH and CDR2 LQKENI. The CDR3 is made up of 19 amino acids. The full variable domain, in which reference TRBV18 and TRBJ2-1 provide the parts outside the CDR3, is NAGVMQNPRHLVRRRGQEARLRCSPMKGHSHVYWYRQLPEEGLKFMVYLQKENIIDESGMPKERFSAEFPKEGPSILRIQQVVRGDSAAYFCASSLSLSGDHSSYNEQFFGPGTRLTVL.

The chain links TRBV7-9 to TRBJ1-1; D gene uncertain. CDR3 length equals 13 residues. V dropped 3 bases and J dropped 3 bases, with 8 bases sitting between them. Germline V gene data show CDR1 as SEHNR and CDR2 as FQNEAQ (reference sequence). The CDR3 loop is CASSFPGDTEAFF. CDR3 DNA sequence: TGTGCCAGCAGCTTTCCAGGAGACACTGAAGCTTTCTTT.

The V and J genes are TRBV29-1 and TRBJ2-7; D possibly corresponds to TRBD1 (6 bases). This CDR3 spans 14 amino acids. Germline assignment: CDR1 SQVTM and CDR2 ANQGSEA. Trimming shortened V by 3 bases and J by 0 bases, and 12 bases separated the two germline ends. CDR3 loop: CSVEQRGSSYEQYF. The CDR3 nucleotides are TGCAGCGTTGAGCAAAGGGGGAGCTCCTACGAGCAGTACTTC.

CDR3 region: CAWNTGIPGNQPQHF. The CDR3 DNA is TGTGCCTGGAATACAGGGATTCCGGGCAATCAGCCCCAGCATTTT. The chain employs TRBV30 and TRBJ1-5; tentative D call: TRBD1 (6 bases). The CDR3 runs 15 residues. The ends were cut back, 4 bases at V and 2 bases at J, with 15 bases in the middle. Germline V gene sequence: CDR1 GTSNPN, CDR2 SVGIG (reference sequence).

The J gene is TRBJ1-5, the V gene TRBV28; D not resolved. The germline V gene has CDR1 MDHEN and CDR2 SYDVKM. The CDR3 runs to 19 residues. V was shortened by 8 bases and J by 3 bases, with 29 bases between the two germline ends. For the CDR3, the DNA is TGTGCCAGCTCCACCCTACGGTCCCCCGCTAACTCCGCCAATCAGCCCCAGCATTTT. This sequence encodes CASSTLRSPANSANQPQHF.

CDR3 loop: CSFGGAPGELFF. The DNA for the CDR3 is TGCAGCTTCGGTGGAGCCCCCGGGGAGCTGTTTTTT. The V gene is TRBV29-1, the J gene TRBJ2-2; D gene unclear. V lost 8 bases and J lost 6, with 13 bases in between. CDR1 and CDR2 (germline): SQVTM, ANQGSEA. This CDR3 region has 12 residues.

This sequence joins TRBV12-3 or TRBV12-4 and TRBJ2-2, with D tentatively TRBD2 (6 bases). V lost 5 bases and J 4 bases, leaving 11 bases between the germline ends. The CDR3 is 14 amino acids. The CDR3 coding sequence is TGTGCCAGCAGTCCCGGGACTCCCACCGGGGAGCTGTTTTTT. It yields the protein CASSPGTPTGELFF.

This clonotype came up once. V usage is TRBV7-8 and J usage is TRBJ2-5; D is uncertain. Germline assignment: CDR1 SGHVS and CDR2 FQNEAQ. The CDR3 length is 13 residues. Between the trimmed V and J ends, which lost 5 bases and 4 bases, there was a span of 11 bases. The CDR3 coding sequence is TGTGCCAGCAGCCGCGAGGCGCGAGAGACCCAGTACTTC. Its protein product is CASSREARETQYF.